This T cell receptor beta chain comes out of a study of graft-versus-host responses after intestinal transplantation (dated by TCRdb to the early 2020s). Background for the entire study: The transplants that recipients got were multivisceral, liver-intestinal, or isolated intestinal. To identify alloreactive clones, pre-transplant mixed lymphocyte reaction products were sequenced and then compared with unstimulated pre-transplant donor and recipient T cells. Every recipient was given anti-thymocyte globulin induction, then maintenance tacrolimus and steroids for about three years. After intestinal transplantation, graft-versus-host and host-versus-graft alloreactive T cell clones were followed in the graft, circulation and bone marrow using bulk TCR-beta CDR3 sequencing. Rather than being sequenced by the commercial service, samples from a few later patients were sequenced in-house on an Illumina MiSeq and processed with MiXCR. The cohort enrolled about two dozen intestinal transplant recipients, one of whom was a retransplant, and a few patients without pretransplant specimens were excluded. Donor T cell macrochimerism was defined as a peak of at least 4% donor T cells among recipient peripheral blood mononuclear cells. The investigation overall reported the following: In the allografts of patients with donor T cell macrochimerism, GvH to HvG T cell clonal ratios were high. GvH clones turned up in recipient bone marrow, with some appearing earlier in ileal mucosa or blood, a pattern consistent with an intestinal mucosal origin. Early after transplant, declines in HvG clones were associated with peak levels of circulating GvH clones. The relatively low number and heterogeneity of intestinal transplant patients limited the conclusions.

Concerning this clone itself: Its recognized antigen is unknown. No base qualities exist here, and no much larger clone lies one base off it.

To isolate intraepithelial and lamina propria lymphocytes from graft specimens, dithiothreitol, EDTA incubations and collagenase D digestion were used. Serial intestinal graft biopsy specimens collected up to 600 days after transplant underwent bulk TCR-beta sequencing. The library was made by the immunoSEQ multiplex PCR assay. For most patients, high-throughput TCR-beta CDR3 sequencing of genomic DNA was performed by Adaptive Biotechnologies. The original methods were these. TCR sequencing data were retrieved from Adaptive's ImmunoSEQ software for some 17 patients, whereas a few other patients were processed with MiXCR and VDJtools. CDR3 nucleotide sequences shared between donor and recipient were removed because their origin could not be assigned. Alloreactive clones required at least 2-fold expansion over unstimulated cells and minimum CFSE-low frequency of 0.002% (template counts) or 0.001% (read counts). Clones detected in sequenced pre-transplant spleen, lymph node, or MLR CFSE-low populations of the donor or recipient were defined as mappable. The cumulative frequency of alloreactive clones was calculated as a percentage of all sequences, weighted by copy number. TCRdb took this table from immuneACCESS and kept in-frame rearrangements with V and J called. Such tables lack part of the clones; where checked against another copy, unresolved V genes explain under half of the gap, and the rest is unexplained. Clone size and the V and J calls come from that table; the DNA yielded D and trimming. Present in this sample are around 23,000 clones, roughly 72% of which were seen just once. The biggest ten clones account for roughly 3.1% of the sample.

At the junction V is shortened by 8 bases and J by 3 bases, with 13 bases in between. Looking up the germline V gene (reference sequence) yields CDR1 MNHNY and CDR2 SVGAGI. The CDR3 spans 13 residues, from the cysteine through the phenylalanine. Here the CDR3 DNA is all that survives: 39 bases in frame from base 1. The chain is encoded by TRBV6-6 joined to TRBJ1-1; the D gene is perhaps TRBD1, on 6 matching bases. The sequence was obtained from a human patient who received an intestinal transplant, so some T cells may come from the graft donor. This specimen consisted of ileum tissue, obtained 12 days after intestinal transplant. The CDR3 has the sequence CASQGWGHTEAFF. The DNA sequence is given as TGTGCCAGCCAAGGGTGGGGGCACACTGAAGCTTTCTTT.